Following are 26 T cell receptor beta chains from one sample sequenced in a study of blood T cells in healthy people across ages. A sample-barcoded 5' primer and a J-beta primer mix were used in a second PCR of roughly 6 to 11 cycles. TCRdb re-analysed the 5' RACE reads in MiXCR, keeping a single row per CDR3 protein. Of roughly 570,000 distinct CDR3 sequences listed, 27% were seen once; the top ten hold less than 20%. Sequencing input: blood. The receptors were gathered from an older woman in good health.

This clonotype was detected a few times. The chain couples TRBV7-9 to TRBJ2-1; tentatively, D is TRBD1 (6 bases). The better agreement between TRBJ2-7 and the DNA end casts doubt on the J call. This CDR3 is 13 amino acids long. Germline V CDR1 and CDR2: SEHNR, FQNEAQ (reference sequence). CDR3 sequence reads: CASSLGAWDEQYF. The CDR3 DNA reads TGTGCCAGCAGCTTGGGGGCATGGGACGAGCAGTACTTC.

The chain's CDR3 is CASSFQGAVDEQFF. The CDR3 DNA reads as TGTGCCAGCAGTTTTCAGGGGGCGGTCGATGAGCAGTTCTTC. V is TRBV12-3 or TRBV12-4 and J is TRBJ2-1, with TRBD1 matching 8 bases. V lost 3 bases, J lost 8 bases, and 6 bases stayed unmatched. This CDR3 region has 14 residues.

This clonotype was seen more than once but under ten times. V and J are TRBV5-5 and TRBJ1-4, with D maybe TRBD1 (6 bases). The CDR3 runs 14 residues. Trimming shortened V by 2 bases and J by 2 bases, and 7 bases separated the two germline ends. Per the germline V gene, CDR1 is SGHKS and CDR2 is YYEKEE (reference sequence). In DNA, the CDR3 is TGTGCCAGCAGCTTTACAGGGACTAATGAAAAACTGTTTTTT. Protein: CASSFTGTNEKLFF.

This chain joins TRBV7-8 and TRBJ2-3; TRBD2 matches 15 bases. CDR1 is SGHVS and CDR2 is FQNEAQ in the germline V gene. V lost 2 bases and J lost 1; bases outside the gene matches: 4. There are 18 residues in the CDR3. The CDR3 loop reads CASSLYGLAGGRTDTQYF. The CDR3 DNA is TGTGCCAGCAGCTTATACGGACTAGCGGGGGGGCGCACAGATACGCAGTATTTT.

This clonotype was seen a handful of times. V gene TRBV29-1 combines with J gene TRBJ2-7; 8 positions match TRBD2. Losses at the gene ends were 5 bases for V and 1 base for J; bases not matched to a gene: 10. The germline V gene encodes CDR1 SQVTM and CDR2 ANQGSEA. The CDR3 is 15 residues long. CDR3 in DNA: TGCAGCGTTAGATCTTCCGGGGGGGGTTCCTACGAGCAGTACTTC. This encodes CSVRSSGGGSYEQYF.

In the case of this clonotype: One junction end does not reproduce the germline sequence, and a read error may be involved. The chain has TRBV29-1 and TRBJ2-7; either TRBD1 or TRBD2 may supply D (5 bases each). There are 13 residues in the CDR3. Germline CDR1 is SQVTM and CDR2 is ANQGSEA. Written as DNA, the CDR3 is TGCGGCGTTCGGGACGCAGGACCCTACGAGCAGTACTTC. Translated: CGVRDAGPYEQYF.

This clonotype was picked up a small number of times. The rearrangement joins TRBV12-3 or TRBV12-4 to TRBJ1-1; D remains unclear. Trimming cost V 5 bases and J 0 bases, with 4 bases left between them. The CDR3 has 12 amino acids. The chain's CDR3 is CASSRMNTEAFF. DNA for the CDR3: TGTGCCAGCAGTCGGATGAACACTGAAGCTTTCTTT.

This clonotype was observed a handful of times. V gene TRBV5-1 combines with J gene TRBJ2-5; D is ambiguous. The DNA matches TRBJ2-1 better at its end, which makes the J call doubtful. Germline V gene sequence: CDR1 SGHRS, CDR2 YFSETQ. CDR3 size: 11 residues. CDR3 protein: CASSLEAEQFF. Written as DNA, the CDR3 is TGCGCCAGCAGCTTGGAGGCTGAGCAGTTCTTC.

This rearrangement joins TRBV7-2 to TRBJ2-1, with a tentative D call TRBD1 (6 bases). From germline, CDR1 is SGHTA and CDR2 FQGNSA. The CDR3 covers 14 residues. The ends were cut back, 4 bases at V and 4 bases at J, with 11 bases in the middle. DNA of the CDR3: TGTGCCAGCAGCTCACTGACAGGATACAATGAGCAGTTCTTC. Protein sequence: CASSSLTGYNEQFF.

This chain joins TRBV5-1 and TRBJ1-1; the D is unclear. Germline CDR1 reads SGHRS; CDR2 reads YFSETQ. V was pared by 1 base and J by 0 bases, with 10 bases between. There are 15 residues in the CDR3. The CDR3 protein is CASSLLDSMNTEAFF. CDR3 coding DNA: TGCGCCAGCAGCTTGCTTGATTCCATGAACACTGAAGCTTTCTTT.

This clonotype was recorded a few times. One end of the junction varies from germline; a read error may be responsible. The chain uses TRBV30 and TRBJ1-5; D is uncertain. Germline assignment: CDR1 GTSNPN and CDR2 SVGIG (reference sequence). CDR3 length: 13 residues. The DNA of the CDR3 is TGTGCCTGGGGCGCAGGATACAATCAGCCCCGGCATTTT. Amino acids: CAWGAGYNQPRHF. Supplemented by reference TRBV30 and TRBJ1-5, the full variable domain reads SQTIHQWPATLVQPVGSPLSLECTVEGTSNPNLYWYRQAAGRGLQLLFYSVGIGQISSEVPQNLSASRPQDRQFILSSKKLLLSDSGFYLCAWGAGYNQPRHFGDGTRLSIL.

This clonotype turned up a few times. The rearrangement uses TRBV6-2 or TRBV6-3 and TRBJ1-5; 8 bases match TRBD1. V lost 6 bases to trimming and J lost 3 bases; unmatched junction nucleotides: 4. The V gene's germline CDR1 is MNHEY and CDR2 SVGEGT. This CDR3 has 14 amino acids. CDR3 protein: CASRTTGDNQPQHF. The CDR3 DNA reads TGTGCCAGCAGGACGACAGGGGACAATCAGCCCCAGCATTTT.

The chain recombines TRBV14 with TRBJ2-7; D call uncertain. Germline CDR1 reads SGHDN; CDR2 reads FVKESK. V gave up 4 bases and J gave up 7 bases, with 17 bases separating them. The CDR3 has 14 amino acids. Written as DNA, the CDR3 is TGTGCCAGCAGCCCACGACATGTGGTGGGGGAGCAGTACTTC. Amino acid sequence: CASSPRHVVGEQYF.

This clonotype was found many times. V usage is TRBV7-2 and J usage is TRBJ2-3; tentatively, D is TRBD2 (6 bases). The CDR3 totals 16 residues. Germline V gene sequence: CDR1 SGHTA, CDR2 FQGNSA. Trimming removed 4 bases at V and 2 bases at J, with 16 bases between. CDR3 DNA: TGTGCCAGCAGCTCCCCGGGACTCCCTGCCACAGATACGCAGTATTTT. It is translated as CASSSPGLPATDTQYF.

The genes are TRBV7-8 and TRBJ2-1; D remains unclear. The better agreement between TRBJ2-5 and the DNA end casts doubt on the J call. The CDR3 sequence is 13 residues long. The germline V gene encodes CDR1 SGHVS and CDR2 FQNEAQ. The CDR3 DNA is TGTGCCAGCAGCCCTCGCAGAACAGAGACCCAGTACTTC. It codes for CASSPRRTETQYF.

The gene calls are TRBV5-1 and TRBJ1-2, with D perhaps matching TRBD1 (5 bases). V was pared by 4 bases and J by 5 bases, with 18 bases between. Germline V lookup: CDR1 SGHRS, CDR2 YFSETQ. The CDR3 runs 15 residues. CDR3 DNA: TGCGCCAGCAGCCCGGGGACTCCCGGCCCGTATGGCTACACCTTC. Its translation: CASSPGTPGPYGYTF.

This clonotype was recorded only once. This CDR3 is CASSSLWGSPGLAGGDYNEQFF. The CDR3 DNA sequence: TGTGCCAGCAGCTCCCTTTGGGGCAGCCCTGGACTAGCGGGAGGTGACTACAATGAGCAGTTCTTC. This chain links TRBV7-2 with TRBJ2-1, with 14 bases identical to TRBD2. The CDR3 runs to 22 residues. Germline CDR1 reads SGHTA; CDR2 reads FQGNSA. After removal of 4 bases from V and 3 bases from J, the junction contained 20 bases not matched to a gene.

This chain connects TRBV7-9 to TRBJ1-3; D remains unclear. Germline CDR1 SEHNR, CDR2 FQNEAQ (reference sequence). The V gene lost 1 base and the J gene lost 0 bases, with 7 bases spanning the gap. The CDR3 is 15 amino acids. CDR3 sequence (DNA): TGTGCCAGCAGCTTAGTGGGCAACTCTGGAAACACCATATATTTT. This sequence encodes CASSLVGNSGNTIYF. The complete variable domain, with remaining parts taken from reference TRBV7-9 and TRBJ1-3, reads DTGVSQNPRHKITKRGQNVTFRCDPISEHNRLYWYRQTLGQGPEFLTYFQNEAQLEKSRLLSDRFSAERPKGSFSTLEIQRTEQGDSAMYLCASSLVGNSGNTIYFGEGSWLTVV.

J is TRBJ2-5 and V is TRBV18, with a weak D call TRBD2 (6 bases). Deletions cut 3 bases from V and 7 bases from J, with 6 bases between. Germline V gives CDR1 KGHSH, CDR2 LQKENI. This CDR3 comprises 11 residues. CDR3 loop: CASSPEGTQYF. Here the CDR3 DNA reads TGTGCCAGCTCACCGGAGGGGACCCAGTACTTC.

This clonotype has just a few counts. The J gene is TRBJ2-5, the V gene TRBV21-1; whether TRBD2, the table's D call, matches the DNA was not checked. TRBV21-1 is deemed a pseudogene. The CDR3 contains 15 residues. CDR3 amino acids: CASSKVGGLQETQYF. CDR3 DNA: TGTGCCAGCAGCAAAGTGGGGGGACTACAAGAGACCCAGTACTTC.

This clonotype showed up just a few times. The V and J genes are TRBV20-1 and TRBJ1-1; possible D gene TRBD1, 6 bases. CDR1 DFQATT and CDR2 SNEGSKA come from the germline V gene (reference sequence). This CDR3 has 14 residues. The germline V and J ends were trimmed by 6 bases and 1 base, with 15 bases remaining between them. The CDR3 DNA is TGCAGTGCGACGGGACACCTTAAGAACACTGAAGCTTTCTTT. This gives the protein CSATGHLKNTEAFF.

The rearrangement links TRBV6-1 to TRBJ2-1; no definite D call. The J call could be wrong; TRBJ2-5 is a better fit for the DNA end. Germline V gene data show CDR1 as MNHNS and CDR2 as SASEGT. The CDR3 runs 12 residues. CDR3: CASRLDGQTQYF. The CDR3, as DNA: TGTGCCAGCAGACTTGACGGGCAGACCCAGTACTTC.

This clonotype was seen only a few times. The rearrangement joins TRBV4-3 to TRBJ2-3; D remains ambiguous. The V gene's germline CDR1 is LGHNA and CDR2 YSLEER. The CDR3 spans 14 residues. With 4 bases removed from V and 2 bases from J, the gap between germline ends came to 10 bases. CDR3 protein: CASSPDSNTDTQYF. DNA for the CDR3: TGCGCCAGCAGCCCTGACTCCAACACAGATACGCAGTATTTT.

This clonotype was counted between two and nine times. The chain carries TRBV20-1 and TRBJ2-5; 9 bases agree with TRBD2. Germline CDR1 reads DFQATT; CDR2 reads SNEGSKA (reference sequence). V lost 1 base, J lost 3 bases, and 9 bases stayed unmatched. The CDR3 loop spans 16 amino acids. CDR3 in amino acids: CSARGVGGGAEETQYF. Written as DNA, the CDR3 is TGCAGTGCTAGAGGGGTTGGCGGGGGGGCGGAAGAGACCCAGTACTTC.

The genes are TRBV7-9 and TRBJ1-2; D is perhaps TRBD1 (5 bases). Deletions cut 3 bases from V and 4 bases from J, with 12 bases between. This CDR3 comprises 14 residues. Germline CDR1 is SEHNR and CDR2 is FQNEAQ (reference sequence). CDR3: CASSFPGVGYGYTF. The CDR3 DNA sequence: TGTGCCAGCAGCTTTCCGGGGGTCGGCTATGGCTACACCTTC.

For the CDR3, the DNA is TGCAGTGCTAGACCCAAAACAGGCTTAAGGGAGCAGTTCTTC. It translates to CSARPKTGLREQFF. V is TRBV20-1 and J is TRBJ2-5, with a possible D match to TRBD1 (5 bases). The end of the DNA fits TRBJ2-1 better, so the J call may be wrong. The CDR3 runs 14 residues. The germline CDR1 and CDR2 sequences are DFQATT and SNEGSKA (reference sequence).